This TCR beta chain was identified during a study of blood T cell repertoires in COVID-19 (dated by TCRdb to between 2020 and 2021). Regarding the research as a whole: The collaborator samples originated in the United States, Italy and Spain and spanned the acute and convalescent phases of COVID-19. Deeply sampled blood TCRbeta repertoires from subjects exposed to, actively infected with, or recovered from COVID-19 were included in the dataset. The samples were drawn from the first 160 participants of the ongoing ImmuneRACE study and from 950 to 1,500 subjects provided by 6 global collaborators. The repertoires were released in a freely available public database intended as a resource for research on the immune response to SARS-CoV-2. The prospective study material was composed of cDNA or gDNA derived from T cells, B-cell-depleted T cells, or PBMCs. Sample metadata almost always included a de-identified subject ID, COVID-19 status, age in years and sex. HLA class I and class II types, where available, came from metadata supplied by the sample provider rather than from assay-based typing. Beyond this particular receptor, the publication reports: Clinical and demographic metadata were provided uncurated, with the amount varying by source and participant.

Participants in the prospective study were aged roughly 18 to 89 years, lived in more than 20 United States geographic areas, and enrolled through a virtual design. Cohort assignment in the prospective study relied on participant-reported clinical history from a screening survey and a study questionnaire. Recovered participants in ImmuneRACE Cohort 3 were defined as having two consecutive negative NP/OP PCR tests, clearance from a healthcare professional, or resolution of symptoms. In the prospective study, whole blood, serum and a nasopharyngeal or oropharyngeal swab were collected from each participant by mobile phlebotomists. Participants in the prospective study had the option to provide additional blood draws and questionnaires over a roughly 2-month period. Prospective study blood samples were shipped either frozen or at room temperature before DNA extraction. TCRbeta CDR3 regions were amplified from genomic DNA by means of the immunoSEQ Assay, a bias-controlled multiplex PCR. Under the source paper's analysis protocol: Nucleated cell counts per sample were estimated from amplification of reference gene primers within the assay. To quantify the absolute abundance of each unique TCRbeta CDR3 rearrangement, sequence reads were collapsed and filtered. Productive Simpson clonality was computed per sample as the square root of Simpson's diversity index over productive rearrangements. TCRdb provides this immuneACCESS table in a form limited to in-frame rearrangements. Some clones are lacking; in checked studies, under half of them reflect an unresolved V gene, and why the rest are absent is not known. Clone size and V and J calls were adopted from that table, with D and trimming inferred from the DNA. The sample data list roughly 140,000 clones, and about 89% of these were observed just once. The ten biggest clones cover roughly 12% of the sample.

The CDR3 covers 14 residues, taking in both the cysteine and the phenylalanine. Only the CDR3 part of the read is kept: 42 bases, read in frame from the first base. Sequences LGHDT (CDR1) and YNNKEL (CDR2) are obtained from the germline V gene (reference sequence). The V and J ends are trimmed by 6 bases and 7 bases, leaving 13 bases between them. Points on this clone: Its antigen is unknown. Base-call qualities are not available, and no considerably larger clone is one nucleotide away.

What was sequenced was PBMCs or T cells enriched from blood (not recorded which). This TCR came from a man in his 60s who had recovered from COVID-19. This chain joins TRBV3-1 (or the pseudogene TRBV3-2) to TRBJ1-6, with the identity of the D gene unclear. The DNA sequence is TGTGCCAGCAGTCTGTTCGAGGGAAATTCACCCCTCCACTTT. Its protein reads: CASSLFEGNSPLHF.